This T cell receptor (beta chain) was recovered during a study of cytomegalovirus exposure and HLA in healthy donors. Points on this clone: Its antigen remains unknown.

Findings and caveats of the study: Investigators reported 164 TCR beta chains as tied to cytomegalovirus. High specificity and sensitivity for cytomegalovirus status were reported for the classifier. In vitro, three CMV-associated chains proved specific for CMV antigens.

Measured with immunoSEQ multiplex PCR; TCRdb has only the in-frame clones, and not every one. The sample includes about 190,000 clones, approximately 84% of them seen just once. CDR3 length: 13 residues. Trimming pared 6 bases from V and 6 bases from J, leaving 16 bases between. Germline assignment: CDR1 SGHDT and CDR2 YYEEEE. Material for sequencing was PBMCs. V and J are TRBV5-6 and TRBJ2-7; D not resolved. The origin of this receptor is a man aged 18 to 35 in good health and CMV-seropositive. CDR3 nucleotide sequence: TGTGCCAGCACTCTGAACCCACTCCGCGAGCAGTACTTC. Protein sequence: CASTLNPLREQYF.